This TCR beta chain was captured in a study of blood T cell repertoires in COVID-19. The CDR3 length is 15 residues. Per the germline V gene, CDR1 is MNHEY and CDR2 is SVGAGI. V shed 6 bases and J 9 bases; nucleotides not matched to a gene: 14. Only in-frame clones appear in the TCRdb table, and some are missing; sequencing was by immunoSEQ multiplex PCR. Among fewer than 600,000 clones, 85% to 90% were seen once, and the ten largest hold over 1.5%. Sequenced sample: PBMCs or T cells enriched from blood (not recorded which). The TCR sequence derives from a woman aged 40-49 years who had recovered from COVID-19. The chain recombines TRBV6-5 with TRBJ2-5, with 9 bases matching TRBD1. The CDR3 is CASRTGTGSLRAQYF. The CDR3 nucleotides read TGTGCCAGCAGGACCGGGACAGGGTCTTTGAGGGCCCAGTACTTC.